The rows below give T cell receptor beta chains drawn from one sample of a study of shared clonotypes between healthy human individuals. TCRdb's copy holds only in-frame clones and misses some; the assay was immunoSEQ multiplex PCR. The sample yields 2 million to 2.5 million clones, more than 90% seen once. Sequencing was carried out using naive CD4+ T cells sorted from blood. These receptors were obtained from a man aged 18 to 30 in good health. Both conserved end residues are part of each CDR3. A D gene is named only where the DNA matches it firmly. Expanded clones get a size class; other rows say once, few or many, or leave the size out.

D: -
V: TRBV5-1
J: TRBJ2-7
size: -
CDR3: CASSEESSYEQYF
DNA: TGCGCCAGCAGCGAGGAAAGTTCCTACGAGCAGTACTTC

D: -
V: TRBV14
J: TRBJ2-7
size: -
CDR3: CASSQDPARSYEQYF
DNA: TGTGCCAGCAGCCAAGATCCAGCTAGATCCTACGAGCAGTACTTC

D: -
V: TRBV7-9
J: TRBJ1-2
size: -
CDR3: CASSPEGLGANYGYTF
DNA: TGTGCCAGCAGCCCCGAGGGGTTAGGGGCTAACTATGGCTACACCTTC

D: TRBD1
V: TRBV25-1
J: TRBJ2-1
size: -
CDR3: CASSGLTRGSSYNEQFF
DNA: TGTGCCAGCAGTGGATTGACCAGGGGGAGCTCCTACAATGAGCAGTTCTTC

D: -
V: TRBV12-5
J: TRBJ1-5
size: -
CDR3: CASGLAPDSNQPQHF
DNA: TGTGCTAGTGGTTTGGCCCCGGATTCCAATCAGCCCCAGCATTTT

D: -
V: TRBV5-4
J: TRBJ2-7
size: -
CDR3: CASSLVSDSHEQYF
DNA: TGTGCCAGCAGCTTGGTGTCGGACAGCCACGAGCAGTACTTC

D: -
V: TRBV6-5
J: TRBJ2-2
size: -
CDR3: CASSYSGPTAGELFF
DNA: TGTGCCAGCAGTTACTCCGGGCCCACGGCCGGGGAGCTGTTTTTT

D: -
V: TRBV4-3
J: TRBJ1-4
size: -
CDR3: CASSQDQGTNEKLFF
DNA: TGCGCCAGCAGCCAAGATCAGGGAACTAATGAAAAACTGTTTTTT

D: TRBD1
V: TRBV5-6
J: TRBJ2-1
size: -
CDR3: CASSQTGGRNNEQFF
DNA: TGTGCCAGCAGTCAGACAGGGGGCAGGAACAATGAGCAGTTCTTC

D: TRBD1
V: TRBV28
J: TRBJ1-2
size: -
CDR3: CASRGQGAYGYTF
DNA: TGTGCCAGCAGAGGACAGGGGGCCTATGGCTACACCTTC

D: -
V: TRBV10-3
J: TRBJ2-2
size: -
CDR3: CAINQHGNTGELFF
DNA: TGTGCCATCAACCAACATGGGAACACCGGGGAGCTGTTTTTT

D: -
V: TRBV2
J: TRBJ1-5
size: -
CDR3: CASGRQLGNQPQHF
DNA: TGTGCCAGCGGTAGACAGTTGGGCAATCAGCCCCAGCATTTT

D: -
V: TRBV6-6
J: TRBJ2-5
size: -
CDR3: CASSSSVFQETQYF
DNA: TGTGCCAGCAGTTCCTCGGTATTCCAAGAGACCCAGTACTTC

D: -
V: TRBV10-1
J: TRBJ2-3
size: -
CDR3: CASSVHADTQYF
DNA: TGCGCCAGCAGTGTTCACGCAGATACGCAGTATTTT

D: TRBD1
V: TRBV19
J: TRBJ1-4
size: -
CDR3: CASTPGTGSGGEKLFF
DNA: TGTGCCAGTACCCCCGGGACAGGGTCCGGCGGTGAAAAACTGTTTTTT

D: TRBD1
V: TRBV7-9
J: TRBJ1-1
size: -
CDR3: CASSLGDRGNTEAFF
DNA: TGTGCCAGCAGCTTAGGGGACAGGGGGAACACTGAAGCTTTCTTT

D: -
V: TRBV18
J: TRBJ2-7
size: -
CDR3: CASSPPSSSSYEQYF
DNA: TGTGCCAGCTCACCACCTTCTTCCAGCTCCTACGAGCAGTACTTC

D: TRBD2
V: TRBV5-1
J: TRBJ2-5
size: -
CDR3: CASSELLAQETQYF
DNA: TGCGCCAGCAGCGAGTTACTAGCGCAAGAGACCCAGTACTTC

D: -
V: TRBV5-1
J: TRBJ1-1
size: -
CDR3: CASSDRGVDTEAFF
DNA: TGCGCCAGCAGTGACCGGGGGGTTGACACTGAAGCTTTCTTT

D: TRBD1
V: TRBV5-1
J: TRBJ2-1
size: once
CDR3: CASSLYGTVSYNEQFF
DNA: TGCGCCAGCAGCTTGTACGGGACAGTCTCCTACAATGAGCAGTTCTTC

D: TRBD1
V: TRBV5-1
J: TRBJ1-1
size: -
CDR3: CASSLAAGTASNTEAFF
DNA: TGCGCCAGCAGCTTGGCCGCCGGGACAGCGTCTAACACTGAAGCTTTCTTT

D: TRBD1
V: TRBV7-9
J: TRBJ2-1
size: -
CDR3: CASSFGQGYNEQFF
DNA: TGTGCCAGCAGCTTCGGACAGGGGTACAATGAGCAGTTCTTC

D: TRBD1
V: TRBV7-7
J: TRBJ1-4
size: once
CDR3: CASSPGTGGVEKLFF
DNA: TGTGCTAGCAGCCCCGGGACAGGGGGCGTTGAAAAACTGTTTTTT

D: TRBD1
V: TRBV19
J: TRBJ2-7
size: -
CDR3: CASSPGQDFHEQYF
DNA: TGTGCCAGTAGTCCGGGACAGGACTTCCACGAGCAGTACTTC